This T cell receptor beta chain was documented in a study of blood T cell repertoires in COVID-19. Study information: There were acute and convalescent COVID-19 samples, and they came from the United States, Italy and Spain. Sources were T cells, B-cell-depleted T cells, or PBMCs; the material itself was cDNA or gDNA.

In the study's own analysis: Amplification of reference gene primers provided the estimated nucleated cell counts. TCRdb's copy holds only in-frame clones and misses some; the assay was immunoSEQ multiplex PCR. V and J calls and clone size follow that table, whereas D and trimming were derived from the DNA. This table holds roughly 200,000 clones, more than 60% found once. The receptor comes from a man aged 45-65 years who had recovered from COVID-19. Specimen: peripheral blood.

CDR3 residues: CASTQGGEGELFF. For the CDR3, the DNA is TGTGCCAGCACGCAAGGGGGCGAGGGGGAGCTGTTTTTT. The chain couples TRBV21-1 to TRBJ2-2; the table's D call, TRBD1, has no DNA check behind it. TRBV21-1 is described as a pseudogene. This CDR3 has 13 amino acids.